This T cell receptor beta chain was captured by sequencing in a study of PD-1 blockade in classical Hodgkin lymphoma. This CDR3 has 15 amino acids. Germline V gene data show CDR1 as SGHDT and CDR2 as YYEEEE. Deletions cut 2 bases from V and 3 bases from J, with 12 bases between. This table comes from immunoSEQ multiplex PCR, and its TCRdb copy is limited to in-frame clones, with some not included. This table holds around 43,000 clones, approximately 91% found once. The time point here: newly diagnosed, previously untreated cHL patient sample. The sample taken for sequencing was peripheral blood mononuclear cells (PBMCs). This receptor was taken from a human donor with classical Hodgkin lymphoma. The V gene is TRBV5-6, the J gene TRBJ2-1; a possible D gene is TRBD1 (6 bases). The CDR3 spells CASSLGQLSYNEQFF. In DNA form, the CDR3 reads TGTGCCAGCAGCTTAGGACAGCTTAGCTACAATGAGCAGTTCTTC.